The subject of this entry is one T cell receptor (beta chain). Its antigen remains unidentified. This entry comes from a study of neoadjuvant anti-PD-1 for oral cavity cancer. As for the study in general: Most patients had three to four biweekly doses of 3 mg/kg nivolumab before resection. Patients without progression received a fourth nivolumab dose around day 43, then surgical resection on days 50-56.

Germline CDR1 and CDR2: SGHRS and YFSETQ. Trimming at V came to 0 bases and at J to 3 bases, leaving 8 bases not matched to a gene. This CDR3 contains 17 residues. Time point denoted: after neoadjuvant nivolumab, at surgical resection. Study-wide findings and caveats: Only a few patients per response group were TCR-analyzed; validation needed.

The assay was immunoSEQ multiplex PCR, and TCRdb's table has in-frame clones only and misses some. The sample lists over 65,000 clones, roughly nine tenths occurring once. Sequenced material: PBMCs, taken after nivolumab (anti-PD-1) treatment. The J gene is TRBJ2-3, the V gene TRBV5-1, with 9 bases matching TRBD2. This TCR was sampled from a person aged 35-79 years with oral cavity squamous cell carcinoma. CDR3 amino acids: CASSLAIAGATTDTQYF. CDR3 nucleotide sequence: TGCGCCAGCAGCTTGGCGATAGCGGGGGCCACTACAGATACGCAGTATTTT.